This entry is about one T cell receptor (beta chain). The antigen remains undetermined. Generated by immunoSEQ multiplex PCR, the TCRdb table keeps only in-frame clones and is missing some. The table includes some 120,000 clones, about nine tenths detected once. The sample belongs to a study of cytomegalovirus exposure and HLA in healthy donors. Across the whole study: The approximately 130 validation repertoires and the approximately 630 first-cohort repertoires shared a platform, a later analysis reported. Study observations and caveats: Confirmation in vitro established that a few CMV-associated chains were specific for CMV antigens. Among TCR beta chains, those listed as cytomegalovirus-associated numbered more than 150.

The origin of this receptor is a woman between 18 and 29 years old in good health and CMV-seronegative. The sample consisted of PBMCs.

The CDR3 sequence is CASPGLVMGEQFF. DNA of the CDR3: TGTGCCAGCCCGGGACTAGTGATGGGTGAGCAGTTCTTC. The rearrangement joins TRBV5-8 to TRBJ2-1; TRBD2 aligns across 8 bases. Trimming took 7 bases from V and 9 from J; bases not matched to a gene: 9. This CDR3 spans 13 amino acids. Germline V CDR1 and CDR2: SGHTS, YDEGEE.